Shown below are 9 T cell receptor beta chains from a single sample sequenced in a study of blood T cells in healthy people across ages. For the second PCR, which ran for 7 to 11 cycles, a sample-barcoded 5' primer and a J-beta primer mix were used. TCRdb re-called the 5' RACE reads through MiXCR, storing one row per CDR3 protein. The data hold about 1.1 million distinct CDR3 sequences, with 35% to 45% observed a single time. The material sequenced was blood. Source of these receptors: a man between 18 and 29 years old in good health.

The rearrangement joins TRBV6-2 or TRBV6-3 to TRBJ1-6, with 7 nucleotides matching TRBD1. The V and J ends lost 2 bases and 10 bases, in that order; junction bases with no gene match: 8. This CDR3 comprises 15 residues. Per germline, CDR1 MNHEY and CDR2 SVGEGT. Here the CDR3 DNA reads TGTGCCAGCAGTTACGGAACAGGGGTAGGGTCACCCCTCCACTTT. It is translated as CASSYGTGVGSPLHF.

The CDR3: CASSTNGDVGNTIYF. The CDR3 nucleotides read TGTGCCAGCTCAACCAACGGGGACGTCGGAAACACCATATATTTT. V and J are TRBV18 and TRBJ1-3, with a tentative D call TRBD1 (5 bases). The CDR3 sequence is 15 residues long. V was pared by 5 bases and J by 4 bases, with 15 bases between. CDR1 is KGHSH, CDR2 LQKENI, per germline.

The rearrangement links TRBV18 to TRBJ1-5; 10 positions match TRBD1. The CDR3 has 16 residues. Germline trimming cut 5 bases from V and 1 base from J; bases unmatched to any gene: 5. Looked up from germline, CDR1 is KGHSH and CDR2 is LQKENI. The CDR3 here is CASSSRTGGSNQPQHF. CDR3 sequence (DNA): TGTGCCAGCTCATCCCGGACAGGGGGGAGCAATCAGCCCCAGCATTTT.

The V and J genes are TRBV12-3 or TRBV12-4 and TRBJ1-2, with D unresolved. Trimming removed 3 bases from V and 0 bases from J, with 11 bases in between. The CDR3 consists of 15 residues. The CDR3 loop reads CASSLKEPTNYGYTF. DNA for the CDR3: TGTGCCAGCAGTTTGAAGGAACCCACTAACTATGGCTACACCTTC.

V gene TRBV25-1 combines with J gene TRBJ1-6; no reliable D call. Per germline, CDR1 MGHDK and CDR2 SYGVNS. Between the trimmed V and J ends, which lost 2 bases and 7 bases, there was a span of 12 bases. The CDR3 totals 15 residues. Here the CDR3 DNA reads TGTGCCAGCAGTGAAGCCCGGACGGAGAATTCACCCCTCCACTTT. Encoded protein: CASSEARTENSPLHF.

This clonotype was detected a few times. CDR3 sequence reads: CASSPYDRGNGYTF. In nucleotides, the CDR3 is TGTGCCAGCAGCCCGTACGACAGGGGGAATGGCTACACCTTC. The J gene is TRBJ1-2, the V gene TRBV7-9; TRBD1 matches at 9 bases. This CDR3 is built from 14 residues. Looked up from germline, CDR1 is SEHNR and CDR2 is FQNEAQ (reference sequence). V gave up 5 bases and J gave up 6 bases; unmatched junction bases: 7.

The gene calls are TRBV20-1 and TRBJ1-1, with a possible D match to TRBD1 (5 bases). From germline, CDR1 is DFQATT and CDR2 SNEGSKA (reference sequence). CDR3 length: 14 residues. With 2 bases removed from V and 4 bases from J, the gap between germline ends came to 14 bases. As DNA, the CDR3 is TGCAGTGCTAGAACCCCCAGCGGGGGCACTGAAGCTTTCTTT. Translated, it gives CSARTPSGGTEAFF.

Written as DNA, the CDR3 is TGCGCCAGCAGCTTGGTTCGGGGCACGATAACCTACGAGCAGTACTTC. Its protein is CASSLVRGTITYEQYF. The chain employs TRBV5-1 and TRBJ2-7; D assignment may be TRBD1 or TRBD2 (5 bases each). The V end lost 0 bases, the J end lost 2 bases, and 15 bases lay between the germline ends. The length of the CDR3 is 16 residues. CDR1 SGHRS and CDR2 YFSETQ come from the germline V gene.

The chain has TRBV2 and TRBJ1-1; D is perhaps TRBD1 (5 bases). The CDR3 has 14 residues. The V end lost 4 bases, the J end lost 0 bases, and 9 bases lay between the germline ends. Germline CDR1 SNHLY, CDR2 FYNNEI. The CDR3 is CASSVSGLNTEAFF. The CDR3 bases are TGTGCCAGCAGTGTATCAGGGCTGAACACTGAAGCTTTCTTT. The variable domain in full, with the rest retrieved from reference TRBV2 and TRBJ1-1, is EPEVTQTPSHQVTQMGQEVILRCVPISNHLYFYWYRQILGQKVEFLVSFYNNEISEKSEIFDDQFSVERPDGSNFTLKIRSTKLEDSAMYFCASSVSGLNTEAFFGQGTRLTVV.